This TCR beta chain was captured by sequencing in a study of cytomegalovirus exposure and HLA in healthy donors. Study conclusions and caveats: Association with HLA alleles at 0.05 false discovery rate was found for 16,951 TCR beta sequences in a later analysis. Being productive about 87% or about 30% of the time was typical of most TCR beta V segments in an earlier analysis.

Turning to this clone: What it binds is not known.

With 60 Vbeta and 13 Jbeta primers, the PCR was carried out. Here immunoSEQ multiplex PCR was the method, and the copy in TCRdb shows in-frame clones only, minus some. The sample lists more than 200,000 clones, about two thirds occurring once. The receptor comes from a man aged 35 to 55 in good health and CMV-seropositive. Specimen: PBMCs.

This chain's CDR3 is CASSPASGGGYEQYF. The CDR3, as DNA: TGTGCCAGCAGTCCCGCTAGCGGGGGGGGCTACGAGCAGTACTTC. The chain employs TRBV6-1 and TRBJ2-7; 12 bases line up with TRBD2. The V gene end was trimmed by 5 bases and the J gene end by 3 bases; junction bases not matched to a gene: 5. This CDR3 contains 15 residues. Germline V gene lookup returns CDR1 MNHNS and CDR2 SASEGT.